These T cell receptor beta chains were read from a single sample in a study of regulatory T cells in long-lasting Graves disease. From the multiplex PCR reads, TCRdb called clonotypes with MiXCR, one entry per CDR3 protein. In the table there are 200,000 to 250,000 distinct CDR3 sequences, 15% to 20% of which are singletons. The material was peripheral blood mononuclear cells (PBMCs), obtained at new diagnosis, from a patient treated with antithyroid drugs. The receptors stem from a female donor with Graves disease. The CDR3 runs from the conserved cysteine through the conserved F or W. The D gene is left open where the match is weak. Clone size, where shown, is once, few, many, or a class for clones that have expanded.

CDR3nt: TGTGCCAGCAGCCCGAAAGGCAGCCTCACTGAAGCTTTCTTT
CDR3aa: CASSPKGSLTEAFF
abundance: many
v_gene: TRBV7-3
len: 14
j_gene: TRBJ1-1
d_gene: NA

CDR3nt: TGTGCCAGCAGTGAAGTGGCGTACCTGGGACAGACGCCAAAAGAGACCCAGTACTTC
CDR3aa: CASSEVAYLGQTPKETQYF
abundance: many
v_gene: TRBV6-1
len: 19
j_gene: TRBJ2-5
d_gene: TRBD1

CDR3nt: TGCAGTGCTAGAACAGGGGAATGGGAGACCCAGTACTTC
CDR3aa: CSARTGEWETQYF
abundance: NA
v_gene: TRBV20-1
len: 13
j_gene: TRBJ2-5
d_gene: TRBD1

CDR3nt: TGCAGTGCTAGGTCCGGGACTAGCGGGAGGGAGGGTCTGAGGCAGTACTTC
CDR3aa: CSARSGTSGREGLRQYF
abundance: many
v_gene: TRBV20-1
len: 17
j_gene: TRBJ2-7
d_gene: TRBD2

CDR3nt: TGTGCCAGCAGTATGACGGGCCTTATGGAGCCCCAGCATTTT
CDR3aa: CASSMTGLMEPQHF
abundance: few
v_gene: TRBV6-1
len: 14
j_gene: TRBJ1-5
d_gene: NA

CDR3nt: TGTGCCAGCATAGGAAATGAAAAACTGTTTTTT
CDR3aa: CASIGNEKLFF
abundance: many
v_gene: TRBV28
len: 11
j_gene: TRBJ1-4
d_gene: NA

CDR3nt: TGTGCCAGCAGCTTAGAAGCGGGAGTGTCCAATGAGCAGTTCTTC
CDR3aa: CASSLEAGVSNEQFF
abundance: many
v_gene: TRBV7-8
len: 15
j_gene: TRBJ2-1
d_gene: TRBD2

CDR3nt: TGTGCCAGCAGCCCCACTGTCAGGTCTGGGGCCAACGTCCTGACTTTC
CDR3aa: CASSPTVRSGANVLTF
abundance: many
v_gene: TRBV7-3
len: 16
j_gene: TRBJ2-6
d_gene: NA

CDR3nt: TGTGCCAGTAGTAGGCGGGGTACAACTAATGAAAAACTGTTTTTT
CDR3aa: CASSRRGTTNEKLFF
abundance: many
v_gene: TRBV19
len: 15
j_gene: TRBJ1-4
d_gene: NA

CDR3nt: TGTGCCAGCAGCTCAGAGGAGTTCTCTGGGGCCAACGTCCTGACTTTC
CDR3aa: CASSSEEFSGANVLTF
abundance: many
v_gene: TRBV27
len: 16
j_gene: TRBJ2-6
d_gene: NA

CDR3nt: TGTGCCTGGACCTCCGATGTTGCAAGGGGAGGAAAGGTGGGGGAGCAGTACTTC
CDR3aa: CAWTSDVARGGKVGEQYF
abundance: many
v_gene: TRBV30
len: 18
j_gene: TRBJ2-7
d_gene: NA

CDR3nt: TGCAGTGCTAGGTCTAGCGGAAACACAGATACGCAGTATTTT
CDR3aa: CSARSSGNTDTQYF
abundance: many
v_gene: TRBV20-1
len: 14
j_gene: TRBJ2-3
d_gene: TRBD2

CDR3nt: TGTGCCAGCAGTTTCGGAGAGGGACAGCCGTACAATGAGCAGTTCTTC
CDR3aa: CASSFGEGQPYNEQFF
abundance: NA
v_gene: TRBV28
len: 16
j_gene: TRBJ2-1
d_gene: TRBD1

CDR3nt: TGTGCCAGCTCACCCATGGGGAACACTGAAGCTTTCTTT
CDR3aa: CASSPMGNTEAFF
abundance: many
v_gene: TRBV18
len: 13
j_gene: TRBJ1-1
d_gene: NA

CDR3nt: TGTGCCAGCAGTACCTGGTTGAATTCACCCCTCCACTTT
CDR3aa: CASSTWLNSPLHF
abundance: NA
v_gene: TRBV28
len: 13
j_gene: TRBJ1-6
d_gene: NA

CDR3nt: TGTGCCAGCAGCCTCGGAGCAACTAATGAAAAACTGTTTTTT
CDR3aa: CASSLGATNEKLFF
abundance: many
v_gene: TRBV11-3
len: 14
j_gene: TRBJ1-4
d_gene: NA

CDR3nt: TGTGCCAGCAGTGCTGGGAGCGGGAGGGTAGGCACCGGGGAGCTGTTTTTT
CDR3aa: CASSAGSGRVGTGELFF
abundance: NA
v_gene: TRBV2
len: 17
j_gene: TRBJ2-2
d_gene: TRBD2

CDR3nt: TGTGCCAGCAGGGGAACAGGCGGGGGCTATGGCTACACCTTC
CDR3aa: CASRGTGGGYGYTF
abundance: many
v_gene: TRBV27
len: 14
j_gene: TRBJ1-2
d_gene: NA

CDR3nt: TGCGCCAGCAGCCTGCCGGTCCTGGGGGCTGAAGCTTTCTTT
CDR3aa: CASSLPVLGAEAFF
abundance: many
v_gene: TRBV4-1
len: 14
j_gene: TRBJ1-1
d_gene: NA

CDR3nt: TGTGCCAGCAGTCAGGTAGCCAAAAACATTCAGTACTTC
CDR3aa: CASSQVAKNIQYF
abundance: many
v_gene: TRBV12-3/TRBV12-4
len: 13
j_gene: TRBJ2-4
d_gene: NA

CDR3nt: TGTGCCAGCAGTTCAAAAGGGACAGGGGGCTACGAGCAGTACTTC
CDR3aa: CASSSKGTGGYEQYF
abundance: NA
v_gene: TRBV28
len: 15
j_gene: TRBJ2-7
d_gene: TRBD1

CDR3nt: TGTGCCAGCAGCATGGGACTAGCGGAGACAGAGACCCAGTACTTC
CDR3aa: CASSMGLAETETQYF
abundance: NA
v_gene: TRBV5-5
len: 15
j_gene: TRBJ2-5
d_gene: TRBD2

CDR3nt: TGTGCCAGCAGCACAACCCTGACAGCCCTTAATGAAAAACTGTTTTTT
CDR3aa: CASSTTLTALNEKLFF
abundance: few
v_gene: TRBV3-1
len: 16
j_gene: TRBJ1-4
d_gene: NA

CDR3nt: TGTGCCAGCAGTCAGGCGGAGACGACGGGTCAGCCCCAGCATTTT
CDR3aa: CASSQAETTGQPQHF
abundance: many
v_gene: TRBV12-3/TRBV12-4
len: 15
j_gene: TRBJ1-5
d_gene: NA

CDR3nt: TGTGCCAGCAGTCGACAGGTTTCACCCCTCCACTTT
CDR3aa: CASSRQVSPLHF
abundance: many
v_gene: TRBV6-1
len: 12
j_gene: TRBJ1-6
d_gene: NA

CDR3nt: TGTGCCAGCAGTCTCAAGCGGGGAGACACCGGGGAGCTGTTTTTT
CDR3aa: CASSLKRGDTGELFF
abundance: NA
v_gene: TRBV7-2
len: 15
j_gene: TRBJ2-2
d_gene: TRBD2

CDR3nt: TGCGCCAGCAGTGGAGCGGGAGGACAAGATACGCGGTATTTT
CDR3aa: CASSGAGGQDTRYF
abundance: few
v_gene: TRBV10-2
len: 14
j_gene: TRBJ2-3
d_gene: TRBD2

CDR3nt: TGTGCCAGCACCCAGGACAGGGTGAACACCGGGGAGCTGTTTTTT
CDR3aa: CASTQDRVNTGELFF
abundance: NA
v_gene: TRBV11-2
len: 15
j_gene: TRBJ2-2
d_gene: TRBD1

CDR3nt: TGTGCCAGCAGCTTAGCGCAGTCATCTCAGTCCTACAATGAGCAGTTCTTC
CDR3aa: CASSLAQSSQSYNEQFF
abundance: many
v_gene: TRBV7-2
len: 17
j_gene: TRBJ2-1
d_gene: NA

CDR3nt: TGTGCCAGCACCTTCGACAGGGGGCCTAGGGAGACCCAGTACTTC
CDR3aa: CASTFDRGPRETQYF
abundance: many
v_gene: TRBV7-6
len: 15
j_gene: TRBJ2-5
d_gene: TRBD1

CDR3nt: TGTGCCAGCAGCTTAGGGCTAGCAGGTAATGAGCAGTTCTTC
CDR3aa: CASSLGLAGNEQFF
abundance: many
v_gene: TRBV7-9
len: 14
j_gene: TRBJ2-1
d_gene: NA

CDR3nt: TGTGCCACCAGTGATCCGTCGGGAGCAGACAGCGGCTACACCTTC
CDR3aa: CATSDPSGADSGYTF
abundance: many
v_gene: TRBV24-1
len: 15
j_gene: TRBJ1-2
d_gene: NA

CDR3nt: TGCGCCAGCAGCTCTGATTTTGGGACAAGCAACTATGGCTACACCTTC
CDR3aa: CASSSDFGTSNYGYTF
abundance: many
v_gene: TRBV5-1
len: 16
j_gene: TRBJ1-2
d_gene: NA

CDR3nt: TGTGCCACGGCGCAATTGGACGAGCAGTACTTC
CDR3aa: CATAQLDEQYF
abundance: NA
v_gene: TRBV24-1
len: 11
j_gene: TRBJ2-7
d_gene: NA

CDR3nt: TGCAGTGCTAGAGATCTTGCGGGAGATGGGAATGAGCAGTTCTTC
CDR3aa: CSARDLAGDGNEQFF
abundance: many
v_gene: TRBV20-1
len: 15
j_gene: TRBJ2-1
d_gene: TRBD2

CDR3nt: TGTGCCAGCAGCTTAGGGTTTCTAGCGGGGCAAGAGACCCAGTACTTC
CDR3aa: CASSLGFLAGQETQYF
abundance: NA
v_gene: TRBV7-2
len: 16
j_gene: TRBJ2-5
d_gene: TRBD2

CDR3nt: TGTGCCAGCAGTGGATCCGGGACAGGGAACACTGAAGCTTTCTTT
CDR3aa: CASSGSGTGNTEAFF
abundance: many
v_gene: TRBV27
len: 15
j_gene: TRBJ1-1
d_gene: TRBD1

CDR3nt: TGTGCCAGCAGCCCTCCGGGGGGGAGCAATGAGCAGTTCTTC
CDR3aa: CASSPPGGSNEQFF
abundance: many
v_gene: TRBV11-2
len: 14
j_gene: TRBJ2-1
d_gene: TRBD2

CDR3nt: TGTGCCATCAGTGACACATCTCGGGACACAGATACGCAGTATTTT
CDR3aa: CAISDTSRDTDTQYF
abundance: many
v_gene: TRBV10-3
len: 15
j_gene: TRBJ2-3
d_gene: NA

CDR3nt: TGTGCCTGGAGCGGTTGGAACACAGATACGCAGTATTTT
CDR3aa: CAWSGWNTDTQYF
abundance: many
v_gene: TRBV30
len: 13
j_gene: TRBJ2-3
d_gene: NA

CDR3nt: TGTGCCAGCAGCATAAGGTGGAGCGGGAGTGGCAATGAGCAGTTCTTC
CDR3aa: CASSIRWSGSGNEQFF
abundance: once
v_gene: TRBV5-6
len: 16
j_gene: TRBJ2-1
d_gene: TRBD2

CDR3nt: TGCAGTGCCCGGGTCCCAGGAAGGGGAGACAATGAGCAGTTCTTC
CDR3aa: CSARVPGRGDNEQFF
abundance: many
v_gene: TRBV20-1
len: 15
j_gene: TRBJ2-1
d_gene: NA

CDR3nt: TGCGCCAGCAGCATCTCGGAGGGGCGATACAATTCACCCCTCCACTTT
CDR3aa: CASSISEGRYNSPLHF
abundance: many
v_gene: TRBV5-1
len: 16
j_gene: TRBJ1-6
d_gene: NA

CDR3nt: TGTGCCAGCTCACCCTCGGGGGGACTTTCGAGCACTGAAGCTTTCTTT
CDR3aa: CASSPSGGLSSTEAFF
abundance: few
v_gene: TRBV18
len: 16
j_gene: TRBJ1-1
d_gene: NA

CDR3nt: TGTGCCAGCAGTGAAGCGATCGGACAGGGTAGAGATACGCAGTATTTT
CDR3aa: CASSEAIGQGRDTQYF
abundance: many
v_gene: TRBV6-1
len: 16
j_gene: TRBJ2-3
d_gene: TRBD1

CDR3nt: TGTGCCAGTAGTATCGGGACAGCTAACTATGGCTACACCTTC
CDR3aa: CASSIGTANYGYTF
abundance: many
v_gene: TRBV19
len: 14
j_gene: TRBJ1-2
d_gene: TRBD1

CDR3nt: TGTGCCAGCAGCCCGACAGGGTCTGGAAACACCATATATTTT
CDR3aa: CASSPTGSGNTIYF
abundance: many
v_gene: TRBV3-1
len: 14
j_gene: TRBJ1-3
d_gene: TRBD1

CDR3nt: TGTGCCAGCAGCCCCCTTAGTCCCGGGGACGCGAGCTCTGGGGCCAACGTCCTGACTTTC
CDR3aa: CASSPLSPGDASSGANVLTF
abundance: NA
v_gene: TRBV5-5
len: 20
j_gene: TRBJ2-6
d_gene: NA

CDR3nt: TGTGCCAGCAGCGAACTTCACAGGGCGACGAACTATGGCTCCACCTTC
CDR3aa: CASSELHRATNYGSTF
abundance: NA
v_gene: TRBV7-9
len: 16
j_gene: TRBJ1-2
d_gene: NA

CDR3nt: TGCGCCAGCAGGCACCTCGGACAGGGGGCGCCGAAATCACCCCTCCACTTT
CDR3aa: CASRHLGQGAPKSPLHF
abundance: few
v_gene: TRBV10-2
len: 17
j_gene: TRBJ1-6
d_gene: TRBD1

CDR3nt: TGTGCCAGCAGCTTAGAAAGACAGGGGAGCGAGACCCAGTACTTC
CDR3aa: CASSLERQGSETQYF
abundance: many
v_gene: TRBV7-9
len: 15
j_gene: TRBJ2-5
d_gene: TRBD1

CDR3nt: TGTGCCAGCAGTTTTAGGACAGGGGGGAAAAAACTGTTTTTT
CDR3aa: CASSFRTGGKKLFF
abundance: many
v_gene: TRBV12-3/TRBV12-4
len: 14
j_gene: TRBJ1-4
d_gene: TRBD1

CDR3nt: TGTGCCAGCAGCCCTCGGACAGGGGGTGGAGATGGCTACACCTTC
CDR3aa: CASSPRTGGGDGYTF
abundance: NA
v_gene: TRBV9
len: 15
j_gene: TRBJ1-2
d_gene: TRBD1

CDR3nt: TGTGCCAGCAGTTTAAATGGGTCCCCGGGACTAGCGAGATTGGATGAGCAGTTCTTC
CDR3aa: CASSLNGSPGLARLDEQFF
abundance: many
v_gene: TRBV12-3/TRBV12-4
len: 19
j_gene: TRBJ2-1
d_gene: TRBD2

CDR3nt: TGTGCCAGCAGCTCACAAAGCGGAGGGACCTCCGGCGGGGAGCTGTTTTTT
CDR3aa: CASSSQSGGTSGGELFF
abundance: NA
v_gene: TRBV7-2
len: 17
j_gene: TRBJ2-2
d_gene: NA

CDR3nt: TGCAGTGCCAAAAGGGGAGGCGAGAACGAGCAGTACTTC
CDR3aa: CSAKRGGENEQYF
abundance: few
v_gene: TRBV20-1
len: 13
j_gene: TRBJ2-7
d_gene: NA

CDR3nt: TGTGCCAGCAGCTTGGCGGAGGAGACCCAGTACTTC
CDR3aa: CASSLAEETQYF
abundance: many
v_gene: TRBV11-1
len: 12
j_gene: TRBJ2-5
d_gene: NA

CDR3nt: TGTGCCAGCAGGGTCTTGGCGGGAGGGATCACAGATACGCAGTATTTT
CDR3aa: CASRVLAGGITDTQYF
abundance: NA
v_gene: TRBV6-2/TRBV6-3
len: 16
j_gene: TRBJ2-3
d_gene: TRBD2

CDR3nt: TGTGCCAGCAGCCTCGGACAGCAGAACACTGAAGCTTTCTTT
CDR3aa: CASSLGQQNTEAFF
abundance: many
v_gene: TRBV7-8
len: 14
j_gene: TRBJ1-1
d_gene: NA